Reported below is one T cell receptor (beta chain). This clonotype was detected only a few times. This clone's antigen is unknown. Base quality data are lacking; no much larger clone is found one base away. Receptor libraries were prepared by PCR. The instrument given in TCRdb is Illumina HiSeq 2500. TCR libraries were prepared with molecular barcoding, using unique molecular identifiers to normalize TCRbeta repertoire quantification. Starting from the raw public reads, TCRdb applied fastp trimming at Q25, assembled clones with MiXCR and retained in-frame beta chains. All rows with the same CDR3 protein become a single entry with the most common DNA and genes. The sample yields fewer than 700,000 distinct CDR3 sequences; 10% to 15% were counted once. Of the sample, 2.2% falls within the top ten clones. Inclusive of the bounding cysteine and phenylalanine, the CDR3 is 15 residues long. Here the CDR3 DNA is all that survives: 45 bases in frame from base 1. A distance of 17 bases separates the germline ends of V and J, which lose 8 bases and 1 base respectively. CDR1 and CDR2, looked up from the germline V gene, are MDHEN and SYDVKM.

The data stem from a study of T-cell reconstitution after alpha-beta-depleted transplantation in children (dated by TCRdb to 2016 to 2018). Broadly, across the study: Using TCR repertoire profiling, the study followed T-cell immune reconstitution in a quantitative way in children after TCRalphabeta/CD19-depleted allogeneic hematopoietic cell transplantation.

Study-wide findings and limitations: In some patients, the high TCRbeta diversity seen at day 60 was put down to recipient T cells and intrathymic progenitors that had survived conditioning. Over subsequent months, a decline in hyperexpanded clone frequencies was noted, and after one year, T-cell counts and TCRbeta diversity were mostly ascribed to newly produced T cells. The apparently early alphabetaT-cell count recovery about two months after transplant was reportedly dependent on only several hundred rapidly expanded clones derived from non-depleted graft cells.

The label giving this sample's treatment or condition can be read as: allogeneic hematopoietic cell transplantation with graft depleted of TCRalphabeta T cells and CD19 B cells. The transplant recipients were children given TCRalphabeta/CD19-depleted allogeneic hematopoietic cell grafts. The origin of this receptor is a male patient younger than 18 who had a stem cell transplant for acute myeloid leukemia, so the T cells may come from the graft donor. Recombination linked TRBV28 to TRBJ1-1, and TRBD1 may be the D gene, going by 5 matching bases. The starting material was PBMCs, mostly from graft donor cells, obtained 360 days after TCRalphabeta/CD19-depleted stem cell transplant. The DNA sequence follows: TGTGCCAGCGAAAGATGGGGCAATAAGAACACTGAAGCTTTCTTT. Translated, it gives CASERWGNKNTEAFF.